What follows describes a single TCR beta chain. Original data processing: Reference gene primer amplification in the assay estimated nucleated cell counts. The data were produced by immunoSEQ multiplex PCR, yet TCRdb's version contains in-frame clones alone and is incomplete. D and trimming were read from the DNA, whereas the V and J calls and clone size are those reported in that table. The data show some 90,000 clones, over 85% seen once. The data were obtained in a study of blood T cell repertoires in COVID-19. The overall study: The United States, Italy and Spain supplied acute and convalescent COVID-19 samples. PBMCs, B-cell-depleted T cells, or T cells provided the cDNA or gDNA that made up the material.

The sample taken for sequencing was peripheral blood. The sequence derives from a man in his fifties or sixties with acute or convalescent COVID-19.

This CDR3 is CASSLPLVGEQYF. In DNA, the CDR3 is TGTGCCAGCAGTTTACCCCTAGTGGGCGAGCAGTACTTC. The chain has TRBV28 and TRBJ2-7, with D uncertain. V was trimmed by 2 bases and J by 6 bases, leaving 11 bases between them. CDR3 length: 13 residues. Germline V gene sequence: CDR1 MDHEN, CDR2 SYDVKM.